This TCR beta chain was recorded in a study of cytomegalovirus exposure and HLA in healthy donors. This clone was counted a single time. The antigen remains undetermined. Use of 60 Vbeta and 13 Jbeta primers characterized the PCR. Sequencing was performed with immunoSEQ multiplex PCR; in TCRdb, only in-frame clones are kept and a portion is missing. The data contain 130,000 or so clones, around 80% of them singletons. The donors were healthy bone marrow donors. Whole-study findings and limits: A later analysis reported that several of the most significant clusters appeared to be linked to common viral pathogens, among them Epstein-Barr virus. In a later analysis, V- and J-gene trimming of beta chains associated with a DCLRE1C missense variant, replicated independently.

The J segment lost 0 bases and the V segment lost 4 bases, leaving 8 bases of the junction unmatched. Germline CDR1 reads SGHRS; CDR2 reads YFSETQ. The CDR3 sequence is 16 residues long. This TCR came from a woman aged 45-65 years in good health and CMV-seropositive. Sequencing used PBMCs. The gene calls are TRBV5-1 and TRBJ2-3, with 7 bases aligning to TRBD1. CDR3 coding DNA: TGCGCCAGCAGCACGACGACAGGGTCTAGCACAGATACGCAGTATTTT. Translated: CASSTTTGSSTDTQYF.